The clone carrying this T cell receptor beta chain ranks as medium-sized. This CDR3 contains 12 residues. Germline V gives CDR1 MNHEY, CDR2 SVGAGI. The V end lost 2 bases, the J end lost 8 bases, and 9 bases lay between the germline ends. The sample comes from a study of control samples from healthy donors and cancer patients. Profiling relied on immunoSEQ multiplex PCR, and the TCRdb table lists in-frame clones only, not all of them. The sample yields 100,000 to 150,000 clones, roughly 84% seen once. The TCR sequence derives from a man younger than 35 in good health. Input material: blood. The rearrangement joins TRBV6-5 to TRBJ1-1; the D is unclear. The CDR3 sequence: CASSYGTSEAFF. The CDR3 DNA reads TGTGCCAGCAGTTACGGAACATCCGAAGCTTTCTTT.